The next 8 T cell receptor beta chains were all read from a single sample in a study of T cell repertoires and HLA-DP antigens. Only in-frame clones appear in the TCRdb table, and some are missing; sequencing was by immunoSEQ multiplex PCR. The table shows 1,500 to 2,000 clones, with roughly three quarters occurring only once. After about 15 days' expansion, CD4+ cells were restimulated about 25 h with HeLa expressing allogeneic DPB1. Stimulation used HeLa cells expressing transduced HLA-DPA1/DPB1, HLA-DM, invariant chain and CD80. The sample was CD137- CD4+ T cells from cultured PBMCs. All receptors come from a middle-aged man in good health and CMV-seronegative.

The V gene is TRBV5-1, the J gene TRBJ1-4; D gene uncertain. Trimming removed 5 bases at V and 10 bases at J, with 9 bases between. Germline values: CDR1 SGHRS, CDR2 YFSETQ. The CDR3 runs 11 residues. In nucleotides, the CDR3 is TGCGCCAGCAGAGGGTTTGGAAAACTGTTTTTT. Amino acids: CASRGFGKLFF.

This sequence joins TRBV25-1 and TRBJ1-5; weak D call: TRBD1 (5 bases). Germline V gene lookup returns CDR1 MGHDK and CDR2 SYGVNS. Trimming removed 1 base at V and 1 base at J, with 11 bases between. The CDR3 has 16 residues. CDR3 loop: CASSELGTASNQPQHF. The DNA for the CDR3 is TGTGCCAGCAGTGAATTAGGGACCGCGAGCAATCAGCCCCAGCATTTT.

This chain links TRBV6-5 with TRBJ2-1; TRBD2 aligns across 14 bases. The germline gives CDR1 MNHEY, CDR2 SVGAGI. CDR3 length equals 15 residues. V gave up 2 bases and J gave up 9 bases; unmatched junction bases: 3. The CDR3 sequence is CASSYQTSGRGEQFF. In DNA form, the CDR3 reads TGTGCCAGCAGTTACCAGACTAGCGGGAGGGGTGAGCAGTTCTTC.

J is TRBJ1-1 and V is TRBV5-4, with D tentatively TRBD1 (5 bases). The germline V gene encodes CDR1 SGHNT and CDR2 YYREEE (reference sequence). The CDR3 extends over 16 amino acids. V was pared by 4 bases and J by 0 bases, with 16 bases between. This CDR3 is CASSRGEGSMNTEAFF. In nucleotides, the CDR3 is TGTGCCAGCAGCCGAGGGGAGGGTTCAATGAACACTGAAGCTTTCTTT.

The CDR3 is CASSLEQGASGELFF. The CDR3 DNA reads TGCGCCAGCAGCTTGGAACAGGGGGCGTCCGGGGAGCTGTTTTTT. The chain employs TRBV5-1 and TRBJ2-2; 9 nucleotides agree with TRBD1. The germline gives CDR1 SGHRS, CDR2 YFSETQ. This CDR3 comprises 15 residues. The J segment lost 6 bases and the V segment lost 0 bases, leaving 3 bases of the junction unmatched.

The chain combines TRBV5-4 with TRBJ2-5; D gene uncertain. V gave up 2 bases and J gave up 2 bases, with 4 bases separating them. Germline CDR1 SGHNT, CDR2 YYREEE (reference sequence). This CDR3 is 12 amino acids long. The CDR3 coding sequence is TGTGCCAGCAGCTTAGAACAAGAGACCCAGTACTTC. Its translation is CASSLEQETQYF.

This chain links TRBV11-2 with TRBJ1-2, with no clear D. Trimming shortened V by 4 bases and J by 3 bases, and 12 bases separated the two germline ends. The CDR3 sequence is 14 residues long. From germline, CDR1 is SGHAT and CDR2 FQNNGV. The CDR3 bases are TGTGCCAGCAGCTCCTTTGCCCAGGACTATGGCTACACCTTC. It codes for CASSSFAQDYGYTF. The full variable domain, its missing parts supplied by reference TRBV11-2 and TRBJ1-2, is EAGVAQSPRYKIIEKRQSVAFWCNPISGHATLYWYQQILGQGPKLLIQFQNNGVVDDSQLPKDRFSAERLKGVDSTLKIQPAKLEDSAVYLCASSSFAQDYGYTFGSGTRLTVV.

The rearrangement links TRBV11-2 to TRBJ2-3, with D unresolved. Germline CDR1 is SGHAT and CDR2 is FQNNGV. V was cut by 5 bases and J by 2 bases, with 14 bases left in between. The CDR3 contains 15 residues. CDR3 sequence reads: CASSPESLNTDTQYF. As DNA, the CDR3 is TGTGCCAGCAGCCCTGAGAGCCTAAACACAGATACGCAGTATTTT.